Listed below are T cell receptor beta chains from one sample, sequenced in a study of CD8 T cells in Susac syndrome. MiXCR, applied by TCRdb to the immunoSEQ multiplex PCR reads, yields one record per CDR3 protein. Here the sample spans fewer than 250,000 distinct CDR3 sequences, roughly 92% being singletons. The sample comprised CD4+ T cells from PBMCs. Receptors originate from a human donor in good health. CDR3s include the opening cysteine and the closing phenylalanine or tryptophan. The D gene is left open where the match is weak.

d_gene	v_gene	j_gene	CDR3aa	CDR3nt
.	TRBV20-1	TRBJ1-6	CSASRIPYSPLHF	TGCAGTGCTAGCAGGATACCCTATTCACCCCTCCACTTT
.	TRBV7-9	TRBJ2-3	CASSLGAKDTQYF	TGTGCCAGCAGCTTGGGCGCAAAAGATACGCAGTATTTT
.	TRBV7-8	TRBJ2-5	CASSLGRTWGDHGTQYF	TGTGCCAGCAGCTTAGGGAGAACGTGGGGTGATCACGGGACCCAGTACTTC
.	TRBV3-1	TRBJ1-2	CASSHLSTGRHYGYTF	TGTGCCAGCAGCCATCTCTCCACGGGACGGCACTATGGCTACACCTTC
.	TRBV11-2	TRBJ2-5	CASSLGPQLQETQYF	TGTGCCAGCAGCTTGGGACCTCAATTACAAGAGACCCAGTACTTC
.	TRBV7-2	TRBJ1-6	CASSLGTTNNSPLHF	TGTGCCAGCAGCTTGGGCACTACTAATAATTCACCCCTCCACTTT
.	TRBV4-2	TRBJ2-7	CASSQGHEQYF	TGTGCCAGCAGCCAAGGACACGAGCAGTACTTC
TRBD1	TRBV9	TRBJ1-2	CASSQDREVRGYTF	TGTGCCAGCAGCCAGGACAGGGAAGTGCGAGGCTACACCTTC
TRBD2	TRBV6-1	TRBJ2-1	CASSEDYSGGPYNEQFF	TGTGCCAGCAGTGAAGATTACAGCGGGGGGCCCTACAATGAGCAGTTCTTC
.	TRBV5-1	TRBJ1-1	CASTEGANTEAFF	TGCGCCAGCACGGAGGGAGCGAACACTGAAGCTTTCTTT
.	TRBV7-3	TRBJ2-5	CASSPGGTGGGTQYF	TGTGCCAGCAGCCCTGGGGGGACGGGCGGAGGGACCCAGTACTTC
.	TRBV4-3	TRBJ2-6	CASSHAFGSGANVLTF	TGCGCCAGCAGCCACGCCTTTGGCTCTGGGGCCAACGTCCTGACTTTC
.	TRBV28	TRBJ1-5	CASTSDGAGQPQHF	TGTGCCAGCACCTCCGATGGCGCGGGTCAGCCCCAGCATTTT
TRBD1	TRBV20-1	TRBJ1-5	CSARVLIGDRRNQPQHF	TGCAGTGCTAGAGTATTAATAGGGGACAGGCGCAATCAGCCCCAGCATTTT
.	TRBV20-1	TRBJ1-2	CSARDPTGAYGYTF	TGCAGTGCTAGAGATCCCACCGGGGCCTATGGCTACACCTTC
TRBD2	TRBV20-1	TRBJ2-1	CSARDPTKRGEQFF	TGCAGTGCTAGAGACCCGACTAAGCGGGGGGAGCAGTTCTTC
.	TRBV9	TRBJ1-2	CASSHRRPTDGYTF	TGTGCCAGCAGCCATAGGCGACCTACGGATGGCTACACCTTC